Included here is one TCR beta chain sequence, with context. Its specificity is unknown. V was pared by 3 bases and J by 2 bases, with 6 bases of the junction left unmatched. Germline loops: CDR1 MNHEY, CDR2 SMNVEV (reference sequence). The CDR3 totals 16 residues. These data belong to a study of T cells in localized non-small cell lung cancer. Study conclusions and caveats: Sequencing involved a lone tumor region, leaving heterogeneity possible. Density of T cells in blood, when higher, went with longer overall survival. T cell clonality was highest in uninvolved adjacent lung, above tumor. Of the top 100 tumor clones, median around 55 were in adjacent lung, 25 to 30 among its top 100.

Using immunoSEQ multiplex PCR, the repertoire was profiled, and TCRdb retains in-frame clones only, with some absent. The repertoire holds about 30,000 clones, with about nine tenths as singletons. The input for sequencing was peripheral blood, taken before any cancer treatment. J is TRBJ2-1 and V is TRBV27; 8 bases are a match to TRBD2. This sequence was found in a woman aged 35 to 75 with stage I lung adenocarcinoma. The CDR3 reads CASSLGAGVPYNEQFF. The CDR3 DNA reads TGTGCCAGCAGTTTGGGAGCGGGAGTACCCTACAATGAGCAGTTCTTC.